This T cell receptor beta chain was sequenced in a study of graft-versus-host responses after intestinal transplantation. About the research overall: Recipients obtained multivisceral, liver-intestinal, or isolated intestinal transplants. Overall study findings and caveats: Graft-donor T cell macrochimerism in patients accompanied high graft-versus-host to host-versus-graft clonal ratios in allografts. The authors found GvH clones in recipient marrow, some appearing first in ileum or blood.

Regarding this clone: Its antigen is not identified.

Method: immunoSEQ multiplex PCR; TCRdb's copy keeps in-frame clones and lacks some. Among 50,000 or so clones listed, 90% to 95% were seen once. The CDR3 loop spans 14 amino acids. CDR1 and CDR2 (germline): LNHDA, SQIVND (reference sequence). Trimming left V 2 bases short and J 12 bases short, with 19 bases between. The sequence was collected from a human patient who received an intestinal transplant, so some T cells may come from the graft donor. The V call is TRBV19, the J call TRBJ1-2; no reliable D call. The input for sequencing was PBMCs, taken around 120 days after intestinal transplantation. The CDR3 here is CASSIFSADRPHTF. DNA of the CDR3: TGTGCCAGTAGTATATTTTCGGCGGACCGCCCCCACACCTTC. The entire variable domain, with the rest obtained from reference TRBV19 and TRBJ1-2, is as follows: DGGITQSPKYLFRKEGQNVTLSCEQNLNHDAMYWYRQDPGQGLRLIYYSQIVNDFQKGDIAEGYSVSREKKESFPLTVTSAQKNPTAFYLCASSIFSADRPHTFGSGTRLTVV.